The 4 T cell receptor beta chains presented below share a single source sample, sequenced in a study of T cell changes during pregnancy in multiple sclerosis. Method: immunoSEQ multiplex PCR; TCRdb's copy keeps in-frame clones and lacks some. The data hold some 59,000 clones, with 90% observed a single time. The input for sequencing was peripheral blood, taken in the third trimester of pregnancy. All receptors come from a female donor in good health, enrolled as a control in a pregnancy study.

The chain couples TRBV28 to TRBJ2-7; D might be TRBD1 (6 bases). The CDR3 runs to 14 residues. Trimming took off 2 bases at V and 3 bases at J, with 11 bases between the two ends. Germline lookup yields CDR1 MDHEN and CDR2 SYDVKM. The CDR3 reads CASSLVGAGYEQYF. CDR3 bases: TGTGCCAGCAGTTTAGTGGGGGCTGGCTACGAGCAGTACTTC.

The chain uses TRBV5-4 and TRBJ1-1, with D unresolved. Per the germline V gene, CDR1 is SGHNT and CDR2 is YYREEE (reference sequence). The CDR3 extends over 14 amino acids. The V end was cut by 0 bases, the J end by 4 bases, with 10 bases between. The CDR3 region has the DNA TGTGCCAGCAGCTTGGGAGGGCGCGGCACTGAAGCTTTCTTT. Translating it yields CASSLGGRGTEAFF.

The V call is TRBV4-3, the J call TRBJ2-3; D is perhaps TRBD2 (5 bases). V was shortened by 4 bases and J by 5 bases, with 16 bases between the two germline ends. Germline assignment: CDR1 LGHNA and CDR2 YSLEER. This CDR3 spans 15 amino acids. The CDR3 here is CASSPLLAEGDTQYF. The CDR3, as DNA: TGCGCCAGCAGCCCTCTCCTAGCAGAAGGAGATACGCAGTATTTT.

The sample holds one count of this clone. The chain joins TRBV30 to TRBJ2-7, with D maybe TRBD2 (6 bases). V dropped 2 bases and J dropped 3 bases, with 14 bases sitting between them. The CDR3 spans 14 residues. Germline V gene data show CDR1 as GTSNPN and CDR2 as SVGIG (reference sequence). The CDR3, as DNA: TGTGCCTGGAGTCCCGGGACTCCTCTCTACGAGCAGTACTTC. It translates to CAWSPGTPLYEQYF.